This T cell receptor beta chain is from a study of OX40 agonist ivuxolimab in advanced cancers. Regarding the complete study: Ivuxolimab was an agonistic, fully human IgG2 monoclonal antibody directed against OX40 (CD134), a costimulatory receptor. Intravenous ivuxolimab was administered to patients every 2 weeks at six dose levels: 0.01, 0.1, 0.3, 1.5, 3 and 10 mg/kg. Of the roughly 51 patients in dose escalation, around 20 had hepatocellular carcinoma, some 15 had melanoma, 9 had renal cell carcinoma and 9 had head and neck cancer. The dose-escalation cohort was roughly 80% male with a mean age of roughly 62 years, ranging from about 20 to 85. Prior anti-PD-1, anti-PD-L1 or anti-CTLA-4 therapy was permitted, and checkpoint inhibitors had been received by less than 45% of dose-escalation patients. Partial responses occurred in three dose-escalation patients: two with cutaneous melanoma and one with hepatocellular carcinoma. Peripheral TCRbeta sequencing was intended to test whether TCR sequence diversity was altered and clonal T-cell expansion was caused by ivuxolimab. The monotherapy dose-escalation portion (N of about 57 patients) of the phase I ivuxolimab trial is reported in the paper. Study-wide findings and limitations: The antigen specificity of the clonally expanded peripheral T cells was not determined. After ivuxolimab, expanded clones were on average more numerous among CD8+ T cells than among CD4+ T cells. At doses from 0.1 to 3.0 mg/kg, clonal expansion was seen in both CD4+ and CD8+ blood T cells between baseline and week 6. In the 0.1-3.0 mg/kg groups, partial responders had among the lowest normalized peripheral clonal expansion, particularly in CD8+ T cells. Low levels of normalized T-cell clonal expansion were also seen in some nonresponding patients.

The trial excluded patients who had a history of autoimmune disease or who were on systemic immunosuppression. Peripheral blood for TCR sequencing was drawn from every dose cohort at baseline, at cycle 4 day 1 and at cycle 7 day 1. The samples were taken from a phase I, first-in-human, multicenter, open-label dose-escalation trial of ivuxolimab. Adults with locally advanced or metastatic melanoma, renal cell carcinoma, hepatocellular carcinoma or head and neck squamous cell carcinoma were enrolled in the trial. Before TCR sequencing, CD4+ T cells and CD8+ T cells were sorted from peripheral blood as separate populations. About this clone itself: The antigen it binds to is not known. No qualities accompany the bases; no much larger clone lies one base away.

For sequencing of the TCRbeta CDR3 region, genomic DNA was extracted from the sorted cells. The immunoSEQ Assay was used for sequencing of TCRbeta CDR3 regions. Imported from immuneACCESS, the table was reduced by TCRdb to in-frame sequences with V and J called. These copies leave out some clones; in studies compared against another copy, an unresolved V gene accounts for under half, and the cause of the remainder is not known. The sample data list around 30,000 clones, and approximately 90% of these were observed just once. The ten largest account for roughly 10% of the sample. From the cysteine through the phenylalanine, the CDR3 covers 16 amino acids. Only the CDR3 DNA stays, 48 bases, in frame from base 1. From the germline V gene, CDR1 is ENHRY and CDR2 is SYGVKD. Relative to germline, V is missing 3 bases and J is missing 2 bases, with 6 bases of the junction outside any gene match.

The sequence came from an adult with an advanced solid tumor such as melanoma, head and neck, liver or kidney cancer. The input for sequencing was CD4+ or CD8+ T cells sorted from blood, taken in a trial of the OX40 agonist ivuxolimab. The rearranged chain carries TRBV10-3 and TRBJ2-2; 7 bases in the junction line up with TRBD1. Here is the DNA: TGTGCCATCAGTGATCAACAGGGGCTCAACACCGGGGAGCTGTTTTTT. Its translation reads: CAISDQQGLNTGELFF.